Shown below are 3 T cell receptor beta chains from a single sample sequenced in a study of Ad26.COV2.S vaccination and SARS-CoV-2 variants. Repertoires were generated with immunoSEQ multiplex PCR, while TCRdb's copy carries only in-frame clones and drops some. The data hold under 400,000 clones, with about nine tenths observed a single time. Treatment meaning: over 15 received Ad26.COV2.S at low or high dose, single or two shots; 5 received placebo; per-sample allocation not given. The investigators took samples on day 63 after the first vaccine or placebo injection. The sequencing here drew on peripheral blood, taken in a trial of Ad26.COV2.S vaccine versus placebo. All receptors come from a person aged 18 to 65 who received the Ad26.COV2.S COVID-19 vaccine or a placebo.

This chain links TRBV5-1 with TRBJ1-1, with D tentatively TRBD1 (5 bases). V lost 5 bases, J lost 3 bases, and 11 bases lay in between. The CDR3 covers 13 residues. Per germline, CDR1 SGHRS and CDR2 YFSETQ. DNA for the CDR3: TGCGCCAGCAGAAAAGGGGTAGACACTGAAGCTTTCTTT. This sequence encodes CASRKGVDTEAFF.

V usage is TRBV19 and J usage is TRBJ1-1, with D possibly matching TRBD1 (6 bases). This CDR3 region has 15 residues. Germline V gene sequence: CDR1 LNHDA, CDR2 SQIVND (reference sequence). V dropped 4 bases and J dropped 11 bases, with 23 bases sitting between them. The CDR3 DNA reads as TGTGCCAGTAGTAGTACCGGGACAAGGTCCGGGGTCGCTTTCTTT. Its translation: CASSSTGTRSGVAFF.

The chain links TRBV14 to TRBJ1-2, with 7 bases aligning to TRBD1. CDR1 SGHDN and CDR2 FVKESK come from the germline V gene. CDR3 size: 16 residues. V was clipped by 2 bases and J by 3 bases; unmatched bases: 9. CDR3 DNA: TGTGCCAGCAGCCAAAGACGGACAGGATCCCACTATGGCTACACCTTC. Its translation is CASSQRRTGSHYGYTF.